The rows below give T cell receptor beta chains drawn from one sample of a study of blood T cell repertoires in COVID-19. Some clones are missing from TCRdb's copy, which holds only in-frame ones; the method was immunoSEQ multiplex PCR. The sample shows roughly 230,000 clones, approximately 83% of them seen only once. The sequencing input was PBMCs or T cells enriched from blood (not recorded which). All receptors come from a man aged 45-60 years who had recovered from COVID-19. Each CDR3 is given with its conserved first and last residue. The order of the fields is V gene, clone size, J gene, D gene, CDR3 protein, CDR3 DNA. D genes are given only for firm matches. Clone size, where shown, is once, few, many, or a class for clones that have expanded.

>TRBV6-4|.|TRBJ1-1|TRBD1
CASRRTGATEAFF
TGTGCCAGCAGACGGACAGGGGCAACTGAAGCTTTCTTT
>TRBV27|once|TRBJ2-7|TRBD1
CASSLSWDRSYEQYF
TGTGCCAGCAGTTTATCTTGGGACAGGAGCTACGAGCAGTACTTC
>TRBV7-6|.|TRBJ2-7|TRBD2
CASSAQGGRANEQYF
TGTGCCAGCAGCGCCCAGGGAGGGAGGGCTAACGAGCAGTACTTC
>TRBV15|once|TRBJ1-5|TRBD1
CATQGASYQPQHF
TGTGCCACACAGGGGGCATCTTATCAGCCCCAGCATTTT
>TRBV5-1|.|TRBJ2-5|TRBD1
CASSLDRGRGETQYF
TGCGCCAGCAGCCTGGACAGGGGGCGAGGGGAGACCCAGTACTTC
>TRBV3-1/TRBV3-2|.|TRBJ1-1|.
CASSQRQANTEAFF
TGTGCCAGCAGCCAGAGACAGGCGAACACTGAAGCTTTCTTT
>TRBV11-2|.|TRBJ2-1|TRBD2
CASSLGTSGGPYNEQFF
TGTGCCAGCAGCTTAGGGACTAGCGGGGGACCCTACAATGAGCAGTTCTTC
>TRBV10-2|.|TRBJ1-4|TRBD1
CASSESAEGARKLFF
TGCGCCAGCAGTGAGTCCGCCGAGGGGGCACGTAAACTGTTTTTT
>TRBV9|.|TRBJ2-3|TRBD1
CASSPLGQAGDTQYF
TGTGCCAGCAGCCCCCTAGGACAGGCGGGAGATACGCAGTATTTT
>TRBV5-1|.|TRBJ2-7|TRBD2
CASSLAALAGGLEPYF
TGCGCCAGCAGCTTGGCCGCACTAGCGGGGGGCCTAGAACCGTACTTC
>TRBV4-2|.|TRBJ2-3|TRBD2
CASSPRERGALPGTDTQYF
TGTGCCAGCAGCCCGAGGGAGCGGGGGGCCCTCCCGGGGACAGATACGCAGTATTTT
>TRBV2|.|TRBJ1-6|TRBD1
CASSPGTGSSPLHF
TGTGCCAGCAGCCCCGGGACAGGGTCTTCACCCCTCCACTTT
>TRBV5-6|.|TRBJ2-2|TRBD2
CASSLGLAGVNTDTGELFF
TGTGCCAGCAGCTTGGGACTAGCGGGAGTAAATACGGACACCGGGGAGCTGTTTTTT
>TRBV18|.|TRBJ2-5|.
CASSPPSGQETQYF
TGTGCCAGCTCACCACCTAGCGGTCAAGAGACCCAGTACTTC
>TRBV5-1|.|TRBJ2-5|.
CASSLEGTWSKETQYF
TGCGCCAGCAGCTTGGAAGGCACGTGGAGCAAAGAGACCCAGTACTTC
>TRBV28|.|TRBJ2-7|TRBD2
CASSLIAGGRFEQYF
TGTGCCAGCAGTTTAATAGCGGGAGGGAGATTCGAGCAGTACTTC
>TRBV27|once|TRBJ2-3|TRBD2
CASLRAGGTDTQYF
TGTGCCAGCCTTAGGGCGGGAGGGACAGATACGCAGTATTTT
>TRBV12-3/TRBV12-4|.|TRBJ1-5|.
CASKVGGSGPQHF
TGTGCCAGCAAAGTGGGGGGTTCTGGGCCCCAGCATTTT
>TRBV2|.|TRBJ1-1|.
CASKRGGSLNTEAFF
TGTGCCAGCAAAAGGGGGGGGAGCTTGAACACTGAAGCTTTCTTT
>TRBV18|once|TRBJ1-4|TRBD1
CASSPDRVNEKLFF
TGTGCCAGCTCACCGGACAGGGTGAACGAAAAACTGTTTTTT
>TRBV19|.|TRBJ1-2|.
CASSIMPGASSYGYTF
TGTGCCAGTAGTATTATGCCAGGGGCCTCGTCTTATGGCTACACCTTC
>TRBV18|.|TRBJ2-2|TRBD1
CASSSGTGTGELFF
TGTGCCAGCTCATCAGGGACAGGCACCGGGGAGCTGTTTTTT
>TRBV4-2|.|TRBJ1-5|.
CASSQEEAGRDGPQHF
TGTGCCAGCAGCCAAGAGGAGGCAGGGCGGGACGGGCCCCAGCATTTT
>TRBV27|.|TRBJ1-5|TRBD1
CASSLSGQVGNQPQHF
TGTGCCAGCAGTTTAAGTGGACAGGTGGGCAATCAGCCCCAGCATTTT
>TRBV4-1|.|TRBJ2-2|.
CASSQELQGTTGELFF
TGCGCCAGCAGCCAAGAGTTGCAGGGGACCACCGGGGAGCTGTTTTTT
>TRBV4-1|.|TRBJ1-4|TRBD1
CASSQEDRVNEKLFF
TGCGCCAGCAGCCAAGAGGACAGGGTTAATGAAAAACTGTTTTTT
>TRBV9|few|TRBJ2-7|TRBD2
CASSKLAGGYEQYF
TGTGCCAGCAGCAAACTAGCGGGGGGATACGAGCAGTACTTC
>TRBV18|.|TRBJ2-7|TRBD2
CASSRSGGRNYEQYF
TGTGCCAGCTCAAGGAGCGGGGGGCGAAACTACGAGCAGTACTTC
>TRBV10-3|.|TRBJ1-1|.
CAGRQEANTEAFF
TGTGCCGGTCGACAGGAAGCGAACACTGAAGCTTTCTTT
>TRBV7-2|.|TRBJ1-2|.
CASSLAQVGYGYTF
TGTGCCAGCAGCTTAGCGCAAGTCGGCTATGGCTACACCTTC
>TRBV7-6|.|TRBJ1-5|.
CASSPSPGQPQHF
TGTGCCAGCAGCCCTAGCCCCGGGCAGCCCCAGCATTTT
>TRBV5-1|.|TRBJ2-2|.
CASSLRRDTGELFF
TGCGCCAGCAGCTTAAGGAGGGACACCGGGGAGCTGTTTTTT
>TRBV7-3|.|TRBJ1-2|.
CASSFAPGWGYTF
TGTGCCAGCAGTTTCGCCCCAGGGTGGGGCTACACCTTC
>TRBV4-3|.|TRBJ2-1|.
CASSQEEAYEQFF
TGCGCCAGCAGCCAAGAGGAGGCCTATGAGCAGTTCTTC
>TRBV12-3/TRBV12-4|.|TRBJ1-2|TRBD1
CASSYRGYGYTF
TGTGCCAGCAGTTACAGGGGATACGGCTACACCTTC
>TRBV11-2|.|TRBJ2-2|.
CASSLERDTGELFF
TGTGCCAGCAGCTTAGAACGGGACACCGGGGAGCTGTTTTTT
>TRBV10-3|.|TRBJ2-1|TRBD2
CATEAGASHNEQFF
TGTGCCACAGAAGCGGGGGCTTCTCACAATGAGCAGTTCTTC
>TRBV19|.|TRBJ1-5|.
CATSGTPNQPQHF
TGTGCCACCTCTGGGACACCGAATCAGCCCCAGCATTTT
>TRBV18|few|TRBJ2-7|.
CASSPPYLGGLGEQYF
TGTGCCAGCTCACCACCCTACTTGGGGGGGCTTGGAGAGCAGTACTTC
>TRBV12-3/TRBV12-4|.|TRBJ2-1|.
CASSLTGNEQFF
TGTGCCAGCAGCCTTACGGGGAATGAGCAGTTCTTC
>TRBV5-4|.|TRBJ1-2|.
CASSLSAGDGYTF
TGTGCCAGCAGCTTGTCGGCAGGGGATGGCTACACCTTC
>TRBV25-1|once|TRBJ1-1|TRBD1
CASSGGGRGRITEAFF
TGTGCCAGCAGTGGCGGCGGGAGGGGGCGGATCACTGAAGCTTTCTTT
>TRBV7-7|.|TRBJ2-1|TRBD1
CASSRDRGSYNEQFF
TGTGCTAGCAGCCGCGACAGGGGGTCCTACAATGAGCAGTTCTTC
>TRBV10-2|.|TRBJ2-7|.
CASSGERPRGYEQYF
TGCGCCAGCAGTGGGGAGCGACCGCGGGGCTACGAGCAGTACTTC
>TRBV20-1|.|TRBJ1-2|TRBD1
CSPDRGVGYTF
TGCAGTCCAGACAGGGGCGTCGGCTACACCTTC
>TRBV5-1|.|TRBJ2-1|TRBD2
CASSSGLAGGGWDEQFF
TGCGCCAGCAGCTCGGGACTAGCGGGAGGAGGGTGGGATGAGCAGTTCTTC
>TRBV18|.|TRBJ2-5|TRBD2
CASSPVGLGQETQYF
TGTGCCAGCTCACCCGTAGGACTAGGCCAAGAGACCCAGTACTTC
>TRBV23-1|.|TRBJ2-2|.
CASNHRGGTGELFF
TGCGCCAGCAACCACAGGGGAGGCACCGGGGAGCTGTTTTTT
>TRBV10-1|.|TRBJ2-3|.
CASSPDRLFTDTQYF
TGCGCCAGCAGCCCGGACAGACTTTTCACAGATACGCAGTATTTT
>TRBV5-1|.|TRBJ2-5|TRBD2
CASSLVAGGAQETQYF
TGCGCCAGCAGCTTGGTAGCGGGGGGGGCCCAAGAGACCCAGTACTTC
>TRBV7-6|.|TRBJ2-1|TRBD2
CASSLGAGDQEFF
TGTGCCAGCAGCTTAGGAGCGGGGGATCAGGAGTTCTTC
>TRBV7-9|.|TRBJ2-5|TRBD2
CASSSTSGGAETQYF
TGTGCCAGCAGCTCTACTAGCGGGGGGGCAGAGACCCAGTACTTC
>TRBV6-5|.|TRBJ1-5|.
CASSGLLNQPQHF
TGTGCCAGCAGCGGACTCCTAAATCAGCCCCAGCATTTT
>TRBV7-3|.|TRBJ2-5|.
CASSFNMETQYF
TGTGCCAGCAGCTTTAATATGGAGACCCAGTACTTC
>TRBV7-3|few|TRBJ2-3|.
CASSLDRGSTDTQYF
TGTGCCAGCAGCTTAGATAGGGGAAGCACAGATACGCAGTATTTT
>TRBV30|once|TRBJ2-5|TRBD2
CAWSVTGLAGGPYF
TGTGCCTGGAGTGTTACCGGACTAGCGGGGGGGCCGTACTTC
>TRBV19|few|TRBJ2-7|.
CASTSRSGGTYEQYF
TGTGCCAGTACGTCCAGGAGTGGCGGGACCTACGAGCAGTACTTC